These 15 T cell receptor beta chains came from one sample sequenced in a study of cytomegalovirus exposure and HLA in healthy donors. Both 60 Vbeta primers and 13 Jbeta primers went into the PCR. The protocol was immunoSEQ multiplex PCR, while the TCRdb copy is restricted to in-frame clones and leaves out a portion. The repertoire consists of some 100,000 clones, with approximately 80% occurring once and the leading ten covering approximately 3.3%. The sequenced sample was PBMCs. The receptors were gathered from a male donor in good health and CMV-seropositive.

This chain connects TRBV27 to TRBJ2-7; a weak D match, TRBD2 (6 bases). This CDR3 comprises 18 residues. V was trimmed by 3 bases and J by 0 bases, leaving 21 bases between them. Looked up from germline, CDR1 is MNHEY and CDR2 is SMNVEV (reference sequence). CDR3: CASSFTGRPRGTSYEQYF. The CDR3 DNA sequence: TGTGCCAGCAGTTTCACGGGGCGGCCCCGGGGGACCTCCTACGAGCAGTACTTC.

This chain joins TRBV2 and TRBJ1-1, with D possibly matching TRBD1 (5 bases). Germline V gives CDR1 SNHLY, CDR2 FYNNEI. Trimming removed 4 bases from V and 2 bases from J, with 26 bases in between. This CDR3 is 19 amino acids long. The CDR3 DNA reads as TGTGCCAGCAGTGCCATGGGGGGAGGGAACTGGGTGGCTAACACTGAAGCTTTCTTT. The encoded protein is CASSAMGGGNWVANTEAFF. Variable domain in full (rest from reference TRBV2 and TRBJ1-1): EPEVTQTPSHQVTQMGQEVILRCVPISNHLYFYWYRQILGQKVEFLVSFYNNEISEKSEIFDDQFSVERPDGSNFTLKIRSTKLEDSAMYFCASSAMGGGNWVANTEAFFGQGTRLTVV.

The chain employs TRBV5-5 and TRBJ1-5; D is ambiguous. The ends were cut back, 0 bases at V and 4 bases at J, with 5 bases in the middle. The germline CDR1 and CDR2 sequences are SGHKS and YYEKEE (reference sequence). This CDR3 comprises 13 residues. DNA of the CDR3: TGTGCCAGCAGCTTGGTCGAGAATCAGCCCCAGCATTTT. It encodes CASSLVENQPQHF.

The chain links TRBV15 to TRBJ2-7, with D unclear. V was shortened by 1 base and J by 9 bases, with 7 bases between the two germline ends. The CDR3 is 11 residues long. Germline V gives CDR1 LNHNV, CDR2 YYDKDF (reference sequence). The CDR3 here is CATSRGHGQYF. CDR3 nucleotides: TGTGCCACCAGCAGAGGACATGGGCAGTACTTC. Full variable domain (rest looked up from reference TRBV15 and TRBJ2-7): DAMVIQNPRYQVTQFGKPVTLSCSQTLNHNVMYWYQQKSSQAPKLLFHYYDKDFNNEADTPDNFQSRRPNTSFCFLDIRSPGLGDTAMYLCATSRGHGQYFGPGTRLTVT.

This clone showed up just once. CDR3 nucleotide sequence: TGCGCCAGCAGCCCCACCGAGGGAAATGAGCAGTTCTTC. Its protein product is CASSPTEGNEQFF. This rearrangement joins TRBV4-3 to TRBJ2-1; a weak D match, TRBD2 (5 bases). Trimming pared 4 bases from V and 7 bases from J, leaving 11 bases between. The germline gives CDR1 LGHNA, CDR2 YSLEER. The CDR3 contains 13 residues.

The rearrangement uses TRBV5-6 and TRBJ1-3; D perhaps matches TRBD1 (5 bases). The CDR3 runs to 15 residues. CDR1 is SGHDT, CDR2 YYEEEE, per germline. Trimming took off 4 bases at V and 0 bases at J, with 11 bases between the two ends. The CDR3 DNA reads TGTGCCAGCAGCAGCCCGACAGCCTCTGGAAACACCATATATTTT. Amino acids: CASSSPTASGNTIYF.

The chain has TRBV2 and TRBJ1-6; 9 bases map to TRBD1. V was clipped by 2 bases and J by 7 bases; unmatched bases: 3. This CDR3 has 15 amino acids. Germline V CDR1 and CDR2: SNHLY, FYNNEI. Here the CDR3 reads CASSESGQGNSPLHF. The CDR3 DNA is TGTGCCAGCAGTGAATCGGGACAGGGAAATTCACCCCTCCACTTT.

The CDR3 DNA reads as TGTGCCAGTAGTGTGACAGGGGGACCGATTACTGAAGCTTTCTTT. It encodes CASSVTGGPITEAFF. This rearrangement joins TRBV19 to TRBJ1-1, with 9 bases that match TRBD1. Germline V CDR1 and CDR2: LNHDA, SQIVND (reference sequence). With 5 bases clipped from V and 5 bases from J, the junction kept 9 bases outside the gene matches. The CDR3 sequence is 15 residues long.

This clone was recorded once. V and J are TRBV5-8 and TRBJ1-1; 7 nucleotides agree with TRBD1. J was trimmed by 5 bases and V by 4 bases; bases with no gene match: 11. The length of the CDR3 is 15 residues. Germline assignment: CDR1 SGHTS and CDR2 YDEGEE. The CDR3 DNA follows: TGTGCCAGCAGCCCTGGGACAGTCGTTCGGACTGAAGCTTTCTTT. Translating gives CASSPGTVVRTEAFF.

The V call is TRBV7-6, the J call TRBJ2-3; TRBD2 matches 8 bases. In germline, CDR1 is SGHVS, CDR2 FNYEAQ. This CDR3 is 17 amino acids long. V gave up 1 base and J gave up 2 bases; unmatched junction bases: 8. The CDR3 sequence: CASSLGLAGGLTDTQYF. CDR3 DNA: TGTGCCAGCAGCTTAGGACTCGCGGGGGGCCTCACAGATACGCAGTATTTT.

The V and J genes are TRBV10-1 and TRBJ1-1; D not certain. CDR1 is WNHNN and CDR2 is SYGVQD in the germline V gene (reference sequence). V shed 0 bases and J shed 11 bases, with 13 bases lying between them. The CDR3 is 13 residues long. The CDR3 nucleotides are TGCGCCAGCAGTGAGTCGGCAGGCCCGGGGGCTTTCTTT. Amino acids: CASSESAGPGAFF.

V and J are TRBV19 and TRBJ1-5; 10 nucleotides match TRBD1. Trimming took 7 bases from V and 6 from J; bases not matched to a gene: 6. The CDR3 has 14 residues. The germline CDR1 and CDR2 sequences are LNHDA and SQIVND (reference sequence). The CDR3 region has the DNA TGTGCCAGTACCCCAGGGACAGGGGCTCAGCCCCAGCATTTT. Its protein product is CASTPGTGAQPQHF.

This CDR3 is CASSPGTGAFYSNQPQHF. DNA of the CDR3: TGTGCCAGCAGCCCCGGGACAGGGGCCTTTTATAGCAATCAGCCCCAGCATTTT. This sequence joins TRBV2 and TRBJ1-5; 10 bases are shared with TRBD1. The J segment lost 0 bases and the V segment lost 6 bases, leaving 11 bases of the junction unmatched. CDR1 is SNHLY, CDR2 FYNNEI, per germline. The CDR3 has 18 amino acids.

V usage is TRBV25-1 and J usage is TRBJ1-4; 8 bases align to TRBD1. The J segment lost 6 bases and the V segment lost 4 bases, leaving 10 bases of the junction unmatched. Germline loops: CDR1 MGHDK, CDR2 SYGVNS. The CDR3 contains 16 residues. The CDR3 is CASSGLLTGAYEKLFF. The CDR3 DNA follows: TGTGCCAGCAGTGGCCTTTTGACAGGGGCATATGAAAAACTGTTTTTT.

V gene TRBV6-5 combines with J gene TRBJ1-6; 8 nucleotides align to TRBD1. CDR1 MNHEY and CDR2 SVGAGI come from the germline V gene. The ends lost 6 bases at V and 7 bases at J; junction bases unmatched: 5. This CDR3 has 14 residues. The CDR3 is CASRPTGENSPLHF. CDR3 coding DNA: TGTGCCAGCAGGCCGACAGGGGAGAATTCACCCCTCCACTTT.